One and the same sample provided the 4 T cell receptor beta chains below, sequenced in a study of metastatic and nonmetastatic thyroid tumors. TCRdb redid the clone calls on the PCR reads using MiXCR. The table includes 10,000 to 15,000 clones, 26% detected once. Every patient was untreated before thyroid surgery. Sequencing used tumor tissue. These receptors all stem from a female donor with papillary thyroid cancer or a benign thyroid nodule (not recorded which). Some clones in this sample may be carry-over from other donors' samples.

As for this clone: This may be a read error: a much more frequent sequence differs by one nucleotide. The chain combines TRBV6-1 with TRBJ2-3; the D gene is possibly TRBD1 (7 bases). Germline CDR1 is MNHNS and CDR2 is SASEGT. This CDR3 contains 16 residues. The CDR3: CAISERRGRSTDTQYF. CDR3 nucleotides: TGTGCCATCAGTGAAAGGAGGGGGCGTAGCACAGATACGCAGTATTTT.

This clone came up a few times. This chain connects TRBV27 to TRBJ2-6, with 7 bases fitting TRBD1. The CDR3 is 15 residues long. Germline loops: CDR1 MNHEY, CDR2 SMNVEV (reference sequence). V shed 2 bases, J shed 4 bases, and the junction held 2 bases outside the gene matches. This CDR3 reads CASSLTGDGANVLTF. The DNA of the CDR3 is TGTGCCAGCAGTTTAACAGGGGACGGGGCCAACGTCCTGACTTTC.

This clone ranks as medium-sized. The chain employs TRBV16 and TRBJ2-7, with D tentatively TRBD2 (5 bases). Deletions cut 0 bases from V and 7 bases from J, with 13 bases between. The CDR3 spans 14 residues. Germline V lookup: CDR1 KGHSY, CDR2 FQNENV. CDR3 in DNA: TGTGCCAGCAGCCAATCCGGAACCTCGGGAGAGCAGTACTTC. It codes for CASSQSGTSGEQYF.

This clone was detected a few times. The chain recombines TRBV28 with TRBJ2-7, with D possibly matching TRBD2 (6 bases). This CDR3 region has 15 residues. Germline loops: CDR1 MDHEN, CDR2 SYDVKM. V dropped 5 bases and J dropped 7 bases, with 21 bases sitting between them. CDR3 sequence: CASSPRDQALGEQYF. CDR3 in DNA: TGTGCCAGCAGTCCGCGGGACCAGGCATTGGGGGAGCAGTACTTC. Full variable domain (remainder filled in from reference TRBV28 and TRBJ2-7): DVKVTQSSRYLVKRTGEKVFLECVQDMDHENMFWYRQDPGLGLRLIYFSYDVKMKEKGDIPEGYSVSREKKERFSLILESASTNQTSMYLCASSPRDQALGEQYFGPGTRLTVT.